Listed here are 16 T cell receptor beta chains from one sample, sequenced in a study of shared clonotypes between healthy human individuals. Sequenced by immunoSEQ multiplex PCR; TCRdb stores in-frame clones only, minus some. This sample has approximately 1.9 million clones; roughly 95% occur once, and the top ten carry over 1.5%. Terminally differentiated effector memory CD45RA+ cells were left out of the naive CD8 fraction, which was CD45RO-negative and positively selected for CCR7. Sequencing was carried out using naive CD8+ T cells from PBMCs. The source of these receptors is a man aged 18 to 30 in good health. Some clones in this sample may be carry-over from other donors' samples.

With respect to this clone: The same CDR3 can be traced to other DNA sequences in this sample. The chain couples TRBV11-2 to TRBJ1-5; no clear D. CDR1 is SGHAT, CDR2 FQNNGV, per germline. This CDR3 has 13 amino acids. Trimming took off 1 base at V and 5 bases at J, with 6 bases between the two ends. The CDR3: CASSLGGDQPQHF. The CDR3 DNA reads TGTGCCAGCAGCTTAGGCGGGGATCAGCCCCAGCATTTT.

This clone appeared a single time. The chain combines TRBV9 with TRBJ2-7; D is perhaps TRBD1 or TRBD2 (5 bases each). V gave up 4 bases and J gave up 2 bases, with 13 bases separating them. The CDR3 extends over 14 amino acids. In germline, CDR1 is SGDLS, CDR2 YYNGEE. CDR3 in amino acids: CASSQGDLTYEQYF. The CDR3 coding sequence is TGTGCCAGCAGCCAAGGGGACCTGACCTACGAGCAGTACTTC.

This chain links TRBV6-5 with TRBJ1-1; D perhaps matches TRBD1 (5 bases). Germline CDR1 and CDR2: MNHEY and SVGAGI. The CDR3 is 16 amino acids. The V end was cut by 3 bases, the J end by 1 base, with 15 bases between. The CDR3 here is CASSYLFRGANTEAFF. DNA for the CDR3: TGTGCCAGCAGTTATTTATTCCGTGGGGCGAACACTGAAGCTTTCTTT.

In regard to this clone: The same CDR3 can be traced to other DNA sequences in this sample. The chain links TRBV27 to TRBJ2-3; D is uncertain. The CDR3 runs to 14 residues. Germline V gives CDR1 MNHEY, CDR2 SMNVEV (reference sequence). V was clipped by 0 bases and J by 4 bases, with 8 bases between them. The CDR3 protein is CASSLSPLADTQYF. In DNA form, the CDR3 reads TGTGCCAGCAGTTTATCCCCTCTGGCAGATACGCAGTATTTT.

The chain couples TRBV7-6 to TRBJ1-2; D might be TRBD1 (5 bases). The CDR3 covers 18 residues. The germline V gene encodes CDR1 SGHVS and CDR2 FNYEAQ. V dropped 1 base and J dropped 1 base, with 19 bases sitting between them. This chain's CDR3 is CASSLDFGGSLVNYGYTF. CDR3 sequence (DNA): TGTGCCAGCAGCTTAGACTTCGGGGGGTCCTTAGTTAACTATGGCTACACCTTC.

The chain couples TRBV27 to TRBJ2-7, with a weak D call TRBD2 (5 bases). Per the germline V gene, CDR1 is MNHEY and CDR2 is SMNVEV (reference sequence). The CDR3 sequence is 14 residues long. V was trimmed by 6 bases and J by 0 bases, leaving 12 bases between them. CDR3 sequence reads: CASSPVAPSYEQYF. CDR3 nucleotide sequence: TGTGCCAGCAGCCCCGTAGCGCCCTCCTACGAGCAGTACTTC.

This clone was detected once. This chain joins TRBV13 and TRBJ2-1; 15 positions agree with TRBD2. The CDR3 contains 19 residues. J was trimmed by 8 bases and V by 0 bases; bases with no gene match: 11. Germline CDR1 is PRHDT and CDR2 is FYEKMQ (reference sequence). CDR3: CASSLGPGLAGGTLDEQFF. The DNA for the CDR3 is TGTGCCAGCAGCTTAGGTCCGGGACTAGCGGGAGGAACATTGGATGAGCAGTTCTTC.

J is TRBJ2-7 and V is TRBV5-8; 8 nucleotides line up with TRBD1. The V gene end was trimmed by 4 bases and the J gene end by 6 bases; junction bases not matched to a gene: 12. The CDR3 is made up of 15 amino acids. Germline values: CDR1 SGHTS, CDR2 YDEGEE. The CDR3 loop reads CASSPRTGSGLEQYF. CDR3 coding DNA: TGTGCCAGCAGCCCGAGGACAGGGTCGGGACTCGAGCAGTACTTC.

This clone was detected once. The chain links TRBV27 to TRBJ2-7; the match to TRBD1 covers 11 bases. CDR3 length equals 15 residues. The V segment lost 3 bases and the J segment 4 bases; nucleotides outside the gene matches: 5. Germline V gives CDR1 MNHEY, CDR2 SMNVEV (reference sequence). The CDR3 region has the DNA TGTGCCAGCAGTTTGGAGGGACAGGGGGGGTACGAGCAGTACTTC. Its translation: CASSLEGQGGYEQYF.

This clone was seen only a few times. V usage is TRBV11-2 and J usage is TRBJ2-7; 8 bases fit TRBD1. This CDR3 is 15 amino acids long. Looked up from germline, CDR1 is SGHAT and CDR2 is FQNNGV. J was trimmed by 7 bases and V by 1 base; bases with no gene match: 9. CDR3 bases: TGTGCCAGCAGCTTAGTCAGGGGGCGAGTGGGGGAGCAGTACTTC. Translation: CASSLVRGRVGEQYF.

The gene calls are TRBV5-1 and TRBJ1-1; D call uncertain. CDR3 length: 15 amino acids. The germline V gene has CDR1 SGHRS and CDR2 YFSETQ. Trimming left V 1 base short and J 1 base short, with 11 bases between. As DNA, the CDR3 is TGCGCCAGCAGCTTGTTGTCCGAGACGAACACTGAAGCTTTCTTT. Translating it yields CASSLLSETNTEAFF.

This sequence joins TRBV5-1 and TRBJ1-1; no reliable D call. There are 12 residues in the CDR3. The germline V gene has CDR1 SGHRS and CDR2 YFSETQ. Trimming left V 2 bases short and J 7 bases short, with 9 bases between. CDR3 in DNA: TGCGCCAGCAGCTTTGGAGAGCGTGAAGCTTTCTTT. This translates into CASSFGEREAFF.

V is TRBV6-6 and J is TRBJ2-5; no definite D call. CDR1 is MNHNY, CDR2 SVGAGI, per germline (reference sequence). The CDR3 loop spans 12 amino acids. Trimming removed 2 bases from V and 5 bases from J, with 6 bases in between. In DNA, the CDR3 is TGTGCCAGCAGTTACGACCCGGAGACCCAGTACTTC. It codes for CASSYDPETQYF.

The rearrangement uses TRBV14 and TRBJ2-7; 7 bases map to TRBD2. Germline-derived CDR1 and CDR2 are SGHDN and FVKESK. The J segment lost 3 bases and the V segment lost 0 bases, leaving 8 bases of the junction unmatched. The CDR3 runs 16 residues. The DNA of the CDR3 is TGTGCCAGCAGCCAAGATCGGCCTAGCGGAGACTACGAGCAGTACTTC. Residues: CASSQDRPSGDYEQYF. Looking up the rest from reference TRBV14 and TRBJ2-7 gives the full variable domain: EAGVTQFPSHSVIEKGQTVTLRCDPISGHDNLYWYRRVMGKEIKFLLHFVKESKQDESGMPNNRFLAERTGGTYSTLKVQPAELEDSGVYFCASSQDRPSGDYEQYFGPGTRLTVT.

V usage is TRBV5-1 and J usage is TRBJ2-1; 11 bases are shared with TRBD1. The trim removed 2 bases at V and 7 bases at J, leaving 8 bases unmatched. Germline V gene data show CDR1 as SGHRS and CDR2 as YFSETQ. The CDR3 has 16 residues. The CDR3 here is CASSFLGTGGENEQFF. In nucleotides, the CDR3 is TGCGCCAGCAGCTTCTTGGGGACAGGGGGTGAGAATGAGCAGTTCTTC.

The rearrangement joins TRBV12-5 to TRBJ2-1; TRBD2 matches at 8 bases. CDR3 length: 16 residues. J was trimmed by 3 bases and V by 8 bases; bases with no gene match: 12. Germline lookup yields CDR1 LGHNT and CDR2 FRNRAP. The CDR3 sequence: CASSDGAGGRYNEQFF. CDR3 nucleotides: TGTGCTAGTAGCGACGGGGCGGGAGGTCGCTACAATGAGCAGTTCTTC.